The text below deals with one T cell receptor (beta chain). Its cognate antigen has yet to be identified. The input lacks base qualities; no much larger clone sits a single base away. This specimen belongs to a study of beta chain features in type 1 diabetes (dated by TCRdb to 2016 to 2019). General notes on the study: Patients and healthy donors did not differ in mean age, gender distribution, total cell number or subset yield. The study compared TCRB repertoires of sorted circulating CD4+ T cell subsets between recently diagnosed type 1 diabetes patients and matched healthy donors. A total of some 100,000,000 sorted cells were examined across all samples, and a strong correlation was observed between cell number per subset and RNA yield. Naive and central memory subsets were obtained from all 30 or so donors, but regulatory and stem cell-like memory subsets were isolated from only 8 patients and roughly eight healthy donors. Broader findings and caveats from the paper: Patients with type 1 diabetes made fewer insertions and deleted more nucleotides at VDJ recombination sites, implying thymic rearrangement abnormalities. The naive, central memory and regulatory TCRB repertoires appeared to resemble one another more closely among patients than among healthy donors. Because cDNA was sequenced instead of genomic DNA, activated cells with high expression could be over-represented, although the groups did not differ in activation or CD3 levels. PCR may preferentially amplify shorter templates, but because patient and control samples were amplified and corrected together, any resulting skew would affect both groups equally. HLA sub-analyses involved small numbers of individuals, so any influence of HLA type on TCRB rearrangement remained unresolved. A moderate but significant shortening of TCRB CDR3 length was observed in type 1 diabetes patients in all four CD4+ subsets.

Inclusive of the bounding cysteine and phenylalanine, the CDR3 is 20 residues long. The only DNA kept is the CDR3, 60 bases in frame from the first base. At the junction V is shortened by 3 bases and J by 1 base; bases outside the gene matches: 16. From the germline V gene (reference sequence), CDR1 is LNHDA and CDR2 is SQIVND. Each donor gave one peripheral blood draw, approximately 0.11 L on average, collected into heparinised tubes. A BD FACSAria II and a panel including CD45RO, CCR7, CD25, CD127, CD95 and CD27 were used to sort naive, central memory, regulatory and stem cell-like memory CD4+ T cells. A purity above 95% was achieved for all sorted populations. PBMCs were separated immediately by Lymphoprep density gradient centrifugation and were stained directly, without being cultured. To minimize batch effects, samples were stained and sorted in pairs, one healthy donor with one patient per experiment.

The entire isolated RNA was reverse transcribed using the High Capacity cDNA Reverse Transcription Kit, and thus expressed TCRB transcripts were sequenced. Deep immunoSEQ sequencing was performed on naive, central memory and regulatory T cell samples, with an average of around 3.5 million total reads per sample. Sorted cells were lysed in RLT buffer and RNA was extracted with DNase-treated RNeasy Micro or Mini kits, depending on cell number. Each cell subset was processed on its own to prevent cross-contamination, while patient and healthy donor samples were processed together. The immunoSEQ multiplex PCR was used to amplify TCRB sequences from cDNA, yielding 87-bp fragments that span the CDR3 region. The amplicons were sequenced using the Illumina HiSeq platform. Turning to the authors' computational methods: PCR bias was computationally corrected using synthetic template baselines, reads within Hamming distance 2 were collapsed, and singletons that could not be merged were discarded. Reads were aligned to IMGT to assign V, D and J genes, CDR3 length, and insertions or deletions at six rearrangement sites. Within each subset, clonotype counts were normalized to sorted cell number, after which true diversity and Gini coefficients were computed with the tcR R package. Repertoire sharing was quantified using the overlap coefficient calculated on TCRB nucleotide sequences. Out-of-frame TCRB sequences from naive cells were analyzed as a proxy for the pre-selection repertoire. As stored in TCRdb, this immuneACCESS dataset retains in-frame rearrangements with V and J assigned. A fraction of the clones does not appear; measured against another copy, unresolved V genes explain less than half of the discrepancy, and the remainder lacks a known reason. V, J and clone size derive from that table, while D and trimming were established from the DNA sequence. The sample yields about 270,000 clones; about 13% were counted once. Less than 0.02% of the sample belongs to the ten largest clones.

The chain was built from TRBV19 and TRBJ1-5; the central 9 bases match TRBD1. The sample comprised naive CD4+ T cells from blood. Read against the paper, the sample's cell subset or site label means: true naive CD4+ T cells. This TCR was recovered from a man aged 25-40 years with type 1 diabetes. The base sequence is TGTGCCAGTAGTATTGGGCGTTTGGGACAGGGAGGTATCAGCAATCAGCCCCAGCATTTT. It translates to CASSIGRLGQGGISNQPQHF.